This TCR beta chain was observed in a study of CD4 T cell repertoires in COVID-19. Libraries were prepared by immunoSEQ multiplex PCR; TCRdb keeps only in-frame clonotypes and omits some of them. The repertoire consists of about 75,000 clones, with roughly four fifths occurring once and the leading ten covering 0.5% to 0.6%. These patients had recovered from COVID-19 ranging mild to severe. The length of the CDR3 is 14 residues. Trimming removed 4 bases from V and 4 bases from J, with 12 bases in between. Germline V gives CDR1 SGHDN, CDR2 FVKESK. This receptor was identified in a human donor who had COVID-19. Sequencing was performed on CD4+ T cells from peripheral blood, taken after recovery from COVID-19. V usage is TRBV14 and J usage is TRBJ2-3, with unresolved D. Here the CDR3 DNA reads TGTGCCAGCAGCCTCCCTGGTCCGGCAGATACGCAGTATTTT. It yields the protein CASSLPGPADTQYF.